The TCR beta chain under discussion was sequenced for a study of identical twins. CDR1 is SQVTM, CDR2 ANQGSEA, per germline. CDR3 size: 16 residues. V dropped 7 bases and J dropped 2 bases, with 23 bases sitting between them. A note on this clonotype: As yet, its antigen is unknown.

TCRdb reprocessed the 5' RACE reads with MiXCR, giving one entry per CDR3 protein. Of 450,000 or so distinct CDR3 sequences listed, 13% to 15% were seen once; the top ten hold 0.4% to 0.55%. General observations from the study: Out-of-frame alpha sequences that twins shared showed excess low generation probability. Surplus twin overlap in beta out-of-frame sequences was less pronounced. Findings came from cross-sectional statistics, without long-term follow-up of donors.

In addition, the sample was reused for a study of yellow fever vaccine responses in identical twins.

This TCR derives from a woman between 18 and 29 years old in good health. Sequenced: CD4+ T cells sorted from blood. The rearrangement links TRBV29-1 to TRBJ2-5; either TRBD1 or TRBD2 may supply D (5 bases each). The CDR3 loop is CSGPGRTARLQETQYF. The CDR3 DNA reads as TGCAGCGGGCCGGGACGGACGGCGAGGCTACAAGAGACCCAGTACTTC. The full variable domain, with the rest looked up from reference TRBV29-1 and TRBJ2-5, is SAVISQKPSRDICQRGTSLTIQCQVDSQVTMMFWYRQQPGQSLTLIATANQGSEATYESGFVIDKFPISRPNLTFSTLTVSNMSPEDSSIYLCSGPGRTARLQETQYFGPGTRLLVL.